This T cell receptor beta chain was sequenced during a study of OX40 agonist ivuxolimab in advanced cancers. The overall study: Each patient was given ivuxolimab into a vein every 2 weeks, at 0.01 to 10 mg/kg. Dose-escalation patients' cancers were hepatocellular carcinoma, melanoma, renal cell or head and neck cancer. Age averaged 60 years (range roughly 23 to 85), and 82.7% were male.

The method was immunoSEQ multiplex PCR; TCRdb's version includes in-frame clones alone and lacks a portion of them. The sample records about 28,000 clones, 70% to 90% being singletons. The CDR3 is 16 residues long. CDR1 and CDR2 (germline): SGHVS, FQNEAQ. The trim removed 5 bases at V and 0 bases at J, leaving 6 bases unmatched. Samples of blood were obtained at baseline, on cycle 4 day 1, and on cycle 7 day 1. The sample here was CD4+ or CD8+ T cells sorted from blood, taken in a trial of the OX40 agonist ivuxolimab. This clonotype originated in an adult with an advanced solid tumor such as melanoma, head and neck, liver or kidney cancer. The V call is TRBV7-8, the J call TRBJ2-3, with 9 bases identical to TRBD2. DNA of the CDR3: TGTGCCAGCAGCCGGCGGGAGGGAACTAGCACAGATACGCAGTATTTT. Its translation is CASSRREGTSTDTQYF.